The rows below give T cell receptor beta chains drawn from one sample of a study of response to subunit inactivated influenza vaccine. TCRdb ran MiXCR on the RT-PCR reads and lists one entry per CDR3 protein. The repertoire includes approximately 500,000 distinct CDR3 sequences, 10% to 15% of them detected once, and about an eighth sits in the top ten. The sample in question was PBMCs from blood, obtained 40 to 50 days after vaccination. The source of these receptors is a man aged 45-65 years who received an inactivated influenza vaccine. Both conserved end residues are part of each CDR3. The order of the fields is CDR3 DNA, CDR3 protein, D gene, clone size, V gene, J gene, CDR3 length. The D gene is left open where the match is weak. Expanded clones are given a class, and other clones once, few, many or no size at all.

cdr3_nt: TGTGCCAGTACCCTCGTCGGGCTCTCCTACAATGAGCAGTTCTTC
cdr3_aa: CASTLVGLSYNEQFF
d_call: .
clone_size: .
v_call: TRBV6-1
j_call: TRBJ2-1
cdr3_length: 15

cdr3_nt: TGCAGTGCTAGCAGGAACAATGAGCAGTTCTTC
cdr3_aa: CSASRNNEQFF
d_call: .
clone_size: .
v_call: TRBV20-1
j_call: TRBJ2-1
cdr3_length: 11

cdr3_nt: TGTGCCAGCAGCCCCGGGACTAGCGGCCCGGGGGAGCAGTACTTC
cdr3_aa: CASSPGTSGPGEQYF
d_call: TRBD2
clone_size: once
v_call: TRBV6-2/TRBV6-3
j_call: TRBJ2-7
cdr3_length: 15

cdr3_nt: TGCAGTGCCCCTCCACGCCCGGCGACTAGCGGATTCACAGATACGCAGTATTTT
cdr3_aa: CSAPPRPATSGFTDTQYF
d_call: TRBD2
clone_size: few
v_call: TRBV20-1
j_call: TRBJ2-3
cdr3_length: 18

cdr3_nt: TGCAGCGTTGAAGCCCTCGCCCGGAACACTGAAGCTTTCTTT
cdr3_aa: CSVEALARNTEAFF
d_call: .
clone_size: .
v_call: TRBV29-1
j_call: TRBJ1-1
cdr3_length: 14

cdr3_nt: TGCAGCGTTGGGGACCCGGGGACCCAGTACTTC
cdr3_aa: CSVGDPGTQYF
d_call: .
clone_size: .
v_call: TRBV29-1
j_call: TRBJ2-5
cdr3_length: 11

cdr3_nt: TGTGCCAGCAGCAGATGGGGTGAAAAACTGTTTTTT
cdr3_aa: CASSRWGEKLFF
d_call: .
clone_size: few
v_call: TRBV9
j_call: TRBJ1-4
cdr3_length: 12

cdr3_nt: TGTGCCATCAGGTCAACCTCGACAGGGTTGCTCGAGCAGTACTTC
cdr3_aa: CAIRSTSTGLLEQYF
d_call: TRBD1
clone_size: .
v_call: TRBV10-3
j_call: TRBJ2-7
cdr3_length: 15

cdr3_nt: TGTGCCAGCAGGGCAGTGGGGATCACCGGGGAGCTGTTTTTT
cdr3_aa: CASRAVGITGELFF
d_call: .
clone_size: many
v_call: TRBV12-3/TRBV12-4
j_call: TRBJ2-2
cdr3_length: 14

cdr3_nt: TGTGCCAGCAGCTTAGCCGGTCAGGGGATGGGAGGTGGCTACACCTTC
cdr3_aa: CASSLAGQGMGGGYTF
d_call: .
clone_size: .
v_call: TRBV7-2
j_call: TRBJ1-2
cdr3_length: 16

cdr3_nt: TGTGCCAGCAGTCCCTTGGCGAGGACCGGGGAGCTGTTTTTT
cdr3_aa: CASSPLARTGELFF
d_call: .
clone_size: .
v_call: TRBV12-3/TRBV12-4
j_call: TRBJ2-2
cdr3_length: 14

cdr3_nt: TGCAGCGTTGAAGACCTACAGGGGGCGGGCAATGAGCAGTTCTTC
cdr3_aa: CSVEDLQGAGNEQFF
d_call: TRBD1
clone_size: .
v_call: TRBV29-1
j_call: TRBJ2-1
cdr3_length: 15

cdr3_nt: TGTGCCAGCAGCTTAGCTTGGGAGCACTATGGCTACACCTTC
cdr3_aa: CASSLAWEHYGYTF
d_call: .
clone_size: .
v_call: TRBV7-9
j_call: TRBJ1-2
cdr3_length: 14

cdr3_nt: TGTGCCAGCAGCTTAAGCTCGGTTGTGTGGGGGGCCGGGGGTCCCTCCTACGAGCAGTACTTC
cdr3_aa: CASSLSSVVWGAGGPSYEQYF
d_call: .
clone_size: few
v_call: TRBV11-2
j_call: TRBJ2-7
cdr3_length: 21

cdr3_nt: TGTGCCAGCAGCGAGCTAGTGTGGGGAAACATTCAGTACTTC
cdr3_aa: CASSELVWGNIQYF
d_call: .
clone_size: many
v_call: TRBV7-2
j_call: TRBJ2-4
cdr3_length: 14

cdr3_nt: TGCGCCAGCAGCTCGCCGGGACGTGCTTTCTTT
cdr3_aa: CASSSPGRAFF
d_call: .
clone_size: few
v_call: TRBV5-1
j_call: TRBJ1-1
cdr3_length: 11

cdr3_nt: TGCGCCAGCAGCCAGGGACAGGGTGATGGCTACACCTTC
cdr3_aa: CASSQGQGDGYTF
d_call: TRBD1
clone_size: few
v_call: TRBV4-1
j_call: TRBJ1-2
cdr3_length: 13

cdr3_nt: TGCGCCAGCAGCCAAGTGATAGTTCTGGAGACCCAGTACTTC
cdr3_aa: CASSQVIVLETQYF
d_call: .
clone_size: few
v_call: TRBV4-1
j_call: TRBJ2-5
cdr3_length: 14

cdr3_nt: TGTGCCAGCAGTTACGGAGCGGGGGGGCGAGAGACCCAGTACTTC
cdr3_aa: CASSYGAGGRETQYF
d_call: TRBD2
clone_size: many
v_call: TRBV6-2/TRBV6-3
j_call: TRBJ2-5
cdr3_length: 15

cdr3_nt: TGTGCCAGCAGCCAAGAACAGGTTAGGGCAGATACGCAGTATTTT
cdr3_aa: CASSQEQVRADTQYF
d_call: .
clone_size: few
v_call: TRBV3-1
j_call: TRBJ2-3
cdr3_length: 15

cdr3_nt: TGTGCCAGCGAGGGTTTGTCAAACGAGCAGTACTTC
cdr3_aa: CASEGLSNEQYF
d_call: .
clone_size: few
v_call: TRBV12-3/TRBV12-4
j_call: TRBJ2-7
cdr3_length: 12

cdr3_nt: TGTGCCATCAGGGAGACTAGCGCCACAGATACGCAGTATTTT
cdr3_aa: CAIRETSATDTQYF
d_call: TRBD2
clone_size: .
v_call: TRBV10-3
j_call: TRBJ2-3
cdr3_length: 14

cdr3_nt: TGTGCCAGCAGCTTAGACCCCGAATCTCGCACTGAAGCTTTCTTT
cdr3_aa: CASSLDPESRTEAFF
d_call: .
clone_size: .
v_call: TRBV11-2
j_call: TRBJ1-1
cdr3_length: 15

cdr3_nt: TGTGCCAGCAGCTTGACACAGGGAGCAGCCTACGAGCAGTACTTC
cdr3_aa: CASSLTQGAAYEQYF
d_call: .
clone_size: .
v_call: TRBV7-6
j_call: TRBJ2-7
cdr3_length: 15

cdr3_nt: TGTGCCAGCAGTCAACAAGGACAGGGTATCGGGGAGCTGTTTTTT
cdr3_aa: CASSQQGQGIGELFF
d_call: TRBD1
clone_size: .
v_call: TRBV2
j_call: TRBJ2-2
cdr3_length: 15

cdr3_nt: TGCAGTGCTAGAGGTCCTGACCTTGCTCAAGAGACCCAGTACTTC
cdr3_aa: CSARGPDLAQETQYF
d_call: .
clone_size: .
v_call: TRBV20-1
j_call: TRBJ2-5
cdr3_length: 15

cdr3_nt: TGTGCCAGCAGCAAGCCGGGACTAGCGGGAGTTGAGCAGTTCTTC
cdr3_aa: CASSKPGLAGVEQFF
d_call: TRBD2
clone_size: many
v_call: TRBV7-2
j_call: TRBJ2-1
cdr3_length: 15

cdr3_nt: TGCAGTGCTAGAATGGGACAGGGTGATCAGCCCCAGCATTTT
cdr3_aa: CSARMGQGDQPQHF
d_call: TRBD1
clone_size: .
v_call: TRBV20-1
j_call: TRBJ1-5
cdr3_length: 14

cdr3_nt: TGCGCCAGCACCTGGACTCTTACCGGGGCCGGGGAGCTGTTTTTT
cdr3_aa: CASTWTLTGAGELFF
d_call: .
clone_size: few
v_call: TRBV4-1
j_call: TRBJ2-2
cdr3_length: 15

cdr3_nt: TGTGCCAGCAGCGTAGATGGGTATACGCAGTATTTT
cdr3_aa: CASSVDGYTQYF
d_call: .
clone_size: .
v_call: TRBV9
j_call: TRBJ2-3
cdr3_length: 12

cdr3_nt: TGTGCCAGCAGCTTAGTGGGTAGGGGCTACACCTTC
cdr3_aa: CASSLVGRGYTF
d_call: .
clone_size: many
v_call: TRBV7-2
j_call: TRBJ1-2
cdr3_length: 12

cdr3_nt: TGTGCCAGCAGTCCGGGACAGGGGGCTCTCACCTTC
cdr3_aa: CASSPGQGALTF
d_call: TRBD1
clone_size: many
v_call: TRBV12-3/TRBV12-4
j_call: TRBJ1-2
cdr3_length: 12

cdr3_nt: TGTGCCAGCAGCTTATCTACGGCTAGCGGGGGGGCCTACAATGAGCAGTTCTTC
cdr3_aa: CASSLSTASGGAYNEQFF
d_call: TRBD2
clone_size: .
v_call: TRBV7-6
j_call: TRBJ2-1
cdr3_length: 18

cdr3_nt: TGTGCCAGCAGCTTGTCCGGGCTCCACAATGAGCAGTTCTTC
cdr3_aa: CASSLSGLHNEQFF
d_call: .
clone_size: .
v_call: TRBV7-2
j_call: TRBJ2-1
cdr3_length: 14

cdr3_nt: TGTGCCATCAGTGAGTCGACCCAGAATACGCAGTATTTT
cdr3_aa: CAISESTQNTQYF
d_call: .
clone_size: few
v_call: TRBV10-3
j_call: TRBJ2-3
cdr3_length: 13

cdr3_nt: TGCAGTGCTGTCGGGACTAGCGGGAGAGTAAGGAATGAGCAGTTCTTC
cdr3_aa: CSAVGTSGRVRNEQFF
d_call: TRBD2
clone_size: few
v_call: TRBV20-1
j_call: TRBJ2-1
cdr3_length: 16

cdr3_nt: TGCGCCAGCAGCCAATCGGACAGGGGTGCAGATACGCAGTATTTT
cdr3_aa: CASSQSDRGADTQYF
d_call: TRBD1
clone_size: .
v_call: TRBV4-1
j_call: TRBJ2-3
cdr3_length: 15

cdr3_nt: TGTGCCAGCATTACCGGACGGCTAAGCACAGATACGCAGTATTTT
cdr3_aa: CASITGRLSTDTQYF
d_call: .
clone_size: .
v_call: TRBV28
j_call: TRBJ2-3
cdr3_length: 15

cdr3_nt: TGCGCCAGCAGCCGTTTAGGGTTTACTGGAAACACCATATATTTT
cdr3_aa: CASSRLGFTGNTIYF
d_call: .
clone_size: many
v_call: TRBV4-3
j_call: TRBJ1-3
cdr3_length: 15

cdr3_nt: TGCAGTGCTAGAGATAGTAGGTTTGGGACAGGGGAGACCCAGTACTTC
cdr3_aa: CSARDSRFGTGETQYF
d_call: TRBD1
clone_size: many
v_call: TRBV20-1
j_call: TRBJ2-5
cdr3_length: 16

cdr3_nt: TGCAGTGCTAGTGGGCTAGCGGGGAGGGTTAGAATCCACGAGCAGTACTTC
cdr3_aa: CSASGLAGRVRIHEQYF
d_call: TRBD2
clone_size: few
v_call: TRBV20-1
j_call: TRBJ2-7
cdr3_length: 17

cdr3_nt: TGTGCCAGCAGTTCAGGGAGAGTCAATCAGCCCCAGCATTTT
cdr3_aa: CASSSGRVNQPQHF
d_call: .
clone_size: .
v_call: TRBV6-5
j_call: TRBJ1-5
cdr3_length: 14

cdr3_nt: TGCGCCAGCAGCCGAGCCGAGATCGGGGTAGCGGGCACAGATACGCAGTATTTT
cdr3_aa: CASSRAEIGVAGTDTQYF
d_call: .
clone_size: few
v_call: TRBV4-3
j_call: TRBJ2-3
cdr3_length: 18

cdr3_nt: TGTGCCAGCAGTTTAATTGTAAATGAGCAGTTCTTC
cdr3_aa: CASSLIVNEQFF
d_call: .
clone_size: few
v_call: TRBV12-3/TRBV12-4
j_call: TRBJ2-1
cdr3_length: 12

cdr3_nt: TGTGCCAGCAGCCCTTACGCCGATTACCAAGAGACCCAGTACTTC
cdr3_aa: CASSPYADYQETQYF
d_call: .
clone_size: few
v_call: TRBV5-5
j_call: TRBJ2-5
cdr3_length: 15

cdr3_nt: TGCGCCAGCAGGGGGGATAGCGGCACAGATACGCAGTATTTT
cdr3_aa: CASRGDSGTDTQYF
d_call: .
clone_size: .
v_call: TRBV5-1
j_call: TRBJ2-3
cdr3_length: 14

cdr3_nt: TGCTGTGCTAATCAGCGGGGGGGCCTGAGGGGCACAGATACGCAGTATTTT
cdr3_aa: CCANQRGGLRGTDTQYF
d_call: TRBD2
clone_size: .
v_call: TRBV20-1
j_call: TRBJ2-3
cdr3_length: 17

cdr3_nt: TGTGCCAGCACCGTGACACTCCGCGAGCAGTACTTC
cdr3_aa: CASTVTLREQYF
d_call: .
clone_size: few
v_call: TRBV12-3/TRBV12-4
j_call: TRBJ2-7
cdr3_length: 12

cdr3_nt: TGCAGTGCTCGAGAACCTAGCGGTGGTCGGGAGACCCAGTACTTC
cdr3_aa: CSAREPSGGRETQYF
d_call: TRBD2
clone_size: .
v_call: TRBV20-1
j_call: TRBJ2-5
cdr3_length: 15

cdr3_nt: TGTGCCAGTAGTGGGAGGACTTCCAATGAGCAGTTCTTC
cdr3_aa: CASSGRTSNEQFF
d_call: .
clone_size: .
v_call: TRBV19
j_call: TRBJ2-1
cdr3_length: 13

cdr3_nt: TGCAGTGCTAGAGATGGGCTAGCCTGGGATGAGCAGTTCTTC
cdr3_aa: CSARDGLAWDEQFF
d_call: .
clone_size: few
v_call: TRBV20-1
j_call: TRBJ2-1
cdr3_length: 14

cdr3_nt: TGTGCCAGCAGCAGACCAACCGGGACAGGGGCCCAAGAGACCCAGTACTTC
cdr3_aa: CASSRPTGTGAQETQYF
d_call: TRBD1
clone_size: few
v_call: TRBV7-2
j_call: TRBJ2-5
cdr3_length: 17

cdr3_nt: TGCGCCAGCAGCTTGGCCCCGGGGGACCCTGCTCTCTACGAGCAGTACTTC
cdr3_aa: CASSLAPGDPALYEQYF
d_call: .
clone_size: few
v_call: TRBV5-1
j_call: TRBJ2-7
cdr3_length: 17